Following are 22 T cell receptor beta chains from one sample sequenced in a study of Graves' ophthalmopathy and Graves' hyperthyroidism. Amplifying from RNA transcripts, the study obtained TCR beta CDR3 regions. The authors performed first-round RT-PCR with HTBI primers and then a second-round multiplex PCR. TCRdb called the multiplex PCR reads again in MiXCR, with one record for every CDR3 protein. The table lists roughly 1.1 million distinct CDR3 sequences, 35% to 40% of them singletons. Material: peripheral blood or thyroid tissue (not recorded which). Receptors originate from an adult man with Graves' hyperthyroidism.

A word on this clonotype: At one boundary the junction diverges from the germline segment, which might be a read error. The chain uses TRBV10-3 and TRBJ1-4; the D gene is possibly TRBD1 (6 bases). This CDR3 is built from 16 residues. Germline lookup yields CDR1 ENHRY and CDR2 SYGVKD. The CDR3 DNA reads TGTGCCAGCAGTGTCCGGCTAGCGGGGGCAGAAGAAAAACTGTTTTTT. It translates to CASSVRLAGAEEKLFF.

The sample holds a few counts of this clonotype. V usage is TRBV6-1 and J usage is TRBJ1-6, with D possibly TRBD1 on 6 matching bases. This CDR3 has 14 residues. Trimming removed 8 bases at V and 4 bases at J, with 12 bases between. Germline lookup yields CDR1 MNHNS and CDR2 SASEGT. In DNA, the CDR3 is TGTGCCAGCGCGTGGGACACTTATAATTCACCCCTCCACTTT. Its translation is CASAWDTYNSPLHF.

This clonotype was counted ten times or more. The chain carries TRBV7-9 and TRBJ2-5; 11 nucleotides align to TRBD2. J lost 4 bases, V lost 5 bases, and 3 bases had no gene match. Germline lookup yields CDR1 SEHNR and CDR2 FQNEAQ (reference sequence). This CDR3 contains 14 residues. CDR3 sequence (DNA): TGTGCCAGCAGCATACTAGCGGGAGCAGAGACCCAGTACTTC. Amino acids: CASSILAGAETQYF.

This clonotype turned up a few times. The junction departs from the called germline gene at one end, perhaps through a read error. This rearrangement joins TRBV10-2 to TRBJ2-7; weak D call: TRBD2 (6 bases). This CDR3 has 15 residues. Germline V gene data show CDR1 as WSHSY and CDR2 as SAAADI. CDR3 region: CASSYDTSSGYEQYF. The CDR3 bases are TGTGCCAGCAGCTACGACACTAGCTCCGGCTACGAGCAGTACTTC.

The V gene is TRBV2, the J gene TRBJ2-7; tentatively, D is TRBD1 or TRBD2 (6 bases each). V was clipped by 1 base and J by 2 bases, with 12 bases between them. Germline V gene data show CDR1 as SNHLY and CDR2 as FYNNEI. The CDR3 runs 15 residues. CDR3 in amino acids: CASSEVWGAPYEQYF. The CDR3 bases are TGTGCCAGCAGTGAAGTCTGGGGGGCTCCCTACGAGCAGTACTTC. The full variable domain, completed using reference TRBV2 and TRBJ2-7, is EPEVTQTPSHQVTQMGQEVILRCVPISNHLYFYWYRQILGQKVEFLVSFYNNEISEKSEIFDDQFSVERPDGSNFTLKIRSTKLEDSAMYFCASSEVWGAPYEQYFGPGTRLTVT.

With regard to this clonotype: A read error may explain this, as a much larger clone is one base away. The chain joins TRBV7-2 to TRBJ2-7, with D tentatively TRBD1 (5 bases). Germline CDR1 is SGHTA and CDR2 is FQGNSA. This CDR3 contains 12 residues. CDR3 DNA: TGTGCCAGCAGCCGCGACAGCAACGAGCCGTACTTC. Amino acid sequence: CASSRDSNEPYF.

This clonotype was seen ten or more times. The V and J genes are TRBV20-1 and TRBJ1-4, with no clear D. Germline V lookup: CDR1 DFQATT, CDR2 SNEGSKA (reference sequence). V was shortened by 6 bases and J by 3 bases, with 17 bases between the two germline ends. There are 15 residues in the CDR3. The CDR3 region has the DNA TGCAGTGCCCTCCTCGGCGCCGCGGCTAATGAAAAACTGTTTTTT. Its translation: CSALLGAAANEKLFF.

This clonotype has at least ten counts. The chain is built from TRBV14 and TRBJ1-1; D not certain. CDR3 length equals 15 residues. Trimming stripped 2 bases from V and 3 bases from J, with 13 bases between. CDR1 is SGHDN and CDR2 is FVKESK in the germline V gene. The CDR3 here is CASSQLGRRDTEAFF. The CDR3 nucleotides read TGTGCCAGCAGCCAACTTGGGCGGCGGGACACTGAAGCTTTCTTT.

The chain uses TRBV10-3 and TRBJ1-5; the D is unclear. Germline V gene sequence: CDR1 ENHRY, CDR2 SYGVKD. The CDR3 spans 13 residues. Trimming stripped 10 bases from V and 0 bases from J, with 10 bases between. This CDR3 is CATHQDSNQPQHF. The CDR3 bases are TGTGCCACGCATCAGGATAGCAATCAGCCCCAGCATTTT.

At least ten counts were recorded for this clonotype. This sequence joins TRBV14 and TRBJ1-2, with 10 positions matching TRBD1. The CDR3 runs 15 residues. After removal of 6 bases from V and 6 bases from J, the junction contained 10 bases not matched to a gene. Per germline, CDR1 SGHDN and CDR2 FVKESK. The CDR3 reads CASRPRGQGIHGYTF. CDR3 in DNA: TGTGCCAGCAGACCGAGGGGACAGGGGATCCATGGCTACACCTTC.

This clonotype was observed a few times. The genes are TRBV6-5 and TRBJ2-7, with 13 bases aligning to TRBD2. Germline CDR1 MNHEY, CDR2 SVGAGI. CDR3 length equals 15 residues. J was trimmed by 6 bases and V by 4 bases; bases with no gene match: 6. The CDR3 region has the DNA TGTGCCAGCAGTTGGGGGACTAGCGGGATTGGCGAGCAGTACTTC. Encoded protein: CASSWGTSGIGEQYF.

This clonotype was recorded many times. Written as DNA, the CDR3 is TGTGCCATCAGTGAGTCTCGGACAGGCATTGAAAAACTGTTTTTT. Protein product: CAISESRTGIEKLFF. The chain employs TRBV10-3 and TRBJ1-4; 7 bases agree with TRBD1. Looked up from germline, CDR1 is ENHRY and CDR2 is SYGVKD. The length of the CDR3 is 15 residues. The junction had 5 bases not matched to a gene; V was cut back by 0 bases and J by 7 bases.

Remarks on this clonotype: A much larger clonotype is one base distant, so this may be a read error. The V call is TRBV20-1, the J call TRBJ1-5; a possible D gene is TRBD1 (6 bases). This CDR3 comprises 13 residues. V was trimmed by 1 base and J by 3 bases, leaving 7 bases between them. Per germline, CDR1 DFQATT and CDR2 SNEGSKA (reference sequence). The DNA for the CDR3 is TGCAGTGCTAGAGGGGACAACAATCAGCCCCAGCATTTT. Protein product: CSARGDNNQPQHF.

The chain couples TRBV7-3 to TRBJ2-7; TRBD1 is a possible D gene (6 bases). Germline CDR1 SGHTA, CDR2 FQGTGA. This CDR3 is 12 amino acids long. The V and J ends lost 5 bases and 9 bases respectively, with 14 bases between them. The CDR3 nucleotides read TGTGCCAGCAGCGGGACATCCCACGGGCAGTACTTC. It specifies CASSGTSHGQYF. Supplemented by reference TRBV7-3 and TRBJ2-7, the full variable domain reads GAGVSQTPSNKVTEKGKYVELRCDPISGHTALYWYRQSLGQGPEFLIYFQGTGAADDSGLPNDRFFAVRPEGSVSTLKIQRTERGDSAVYLCASSGTSHGQYFGPGTRLTVT.

In its sample, this clonotype was seen many times. The chain employs TRBV10-3 and TRBJ1-5; 7 positions agree with TRBD1. Germline CDR1 reads ENHRY; CDR2 reads SYGVKD. Trimming took 2 bases from V and 3 from J; bases not matched to a gene: 7. The CDR3 is made up of 16 amino acids. CDR3 region: CAISEGGGGANQPQHF. The CDR3 nucleotides are TGTGCCATCAGTGAGGGTGGAGGGGGCGCCAATCAGCCCCAGCATTTT.

This clonotype was seen ten or more times. The V gene is TRBV4-1, the J gene TRBJ2-7; TRBD2 is a possible D gene (6 bases). The CDR3 extends over 14 amino acids. Trimming took 4 bases from V and 4 from J, leaving 14 bases between them. CDR1 and CDR2 from the germline V gene are MGHRA and YSYEKL. CDR3 residues: CASSLPGLAYEQYF. The CDR3 DNA reads as TGCGCCAGCAGCCTACCGGGTCTAGCGTACGAGCAGTACTTC.

This clonotype was counted ten times or more. The chain uses TRBV11-2 and TRBJ2-6; 8 bases map to TRBD1. Germline V gene sequence: CDR1 SGHAT, CDR2 FQNNGV. V was pared by 1 base and J by 1 base, with 0 bases of the junction left unmatched. This CDR3 spans 16 amino acids. This CDR3 is CASSLGDRSGANVLTF. The CDR3 DNA is TGTGCCAGCAGCTTAGGGGACAGGTCTGGGGCCAACGTCCTGACTTTC.

This clonotype was seen a single time. This may stem from a read error, because a much larger clone lies one nucleotide away. The chain uses TRBV10-3 and TRBJ1-3; 10 nucleotides agree with TRBD1. CDR1 is ENHRY and CDR2 is SYGVKD in the germline V gene. V was clipped by 3 bases and J by 7 bases; unmatched bases: 9. CDR3 size: 16 residues. The CDR3 DNA follows: TGTGCCATCAGTGACCCGGGACAGGGGCGTGGTAACACCATATATTTT. Translated: CAISDPGQGRGNTIYF.

The chain has TRBV28 and TRBJ2-5, with D perhaps TRBD2 (6 bases). The V end was cut by 6 bases, the J end by 2 bases, with 16 bases between. CDR3 length equals 15 residues. CDR1 is MDHEN and CDR2 is SYDVKM in the germline V gene. CDR3 in amino acids: CASRREVGLQETQYF. Written as DNA, the CDR3 is TGTGCCAGCAGGAGGGAGGTCGGTTTACAAGAGACCCAGTACTTC.

As DNA, the CDR3 is TGTGCCAGCAGTTACTCGATTGGGACAGCTTATGGCTACACCTTC. Its protein product is CASSYSIGTAYGYTF. The chain combines TRBV6-5 with TRBJ1-2; 7 bases map to TRBD1. Germline V CDR1 and CDR2: MNHEY, SVGAGI. The CDR3 has 15 residues. V lost 0 bases and J lost 5; bases outside the gene matches: 6.

This clonotype came up a few times. The chain links TRBV6-5 to TRBJ1-5; D perhaps matches TRBD1 (5 bases). V shed 4 bases and J shed 6 bases, with 16 bases lying between them. This CDR3 contains 15 residues. Looked up from germline, CDR1 is MNHEY and CDR2 is SVGAGI. The CDR3 here is CASSSRGEYGQPQHF. CDR3 DNA sequence: TGTGCCAGCAGTTCCCGGGGGGAATACGGTCAGCCCCAGCATTTT.

The gene calls are TRBV7-9 and TRBJ2-2; D remains unclear. The V end was cut by 3 bases, the J end by 0 bases, with 8 bases between. This CDR3 spans 15 amino acids. Per germline, CDR1 SEHNR and CDR2 FQNEAQ (reference sequence). DNA of the CDR3: TGTGCCAGCAGCTTGGATCCATCGAACACCGGGGAGCTGTTTTTT. Protein product: CASSLDPSNTGELFF.